This T cell receptor (beta chain) was retrieved from a study of CXCR3-negative and CXCR3-positive naive CD8 T cells. Turning to the study itself: Across all libraries, TRB reads numbered roughly 140 million, with about 1.5 +/- 0.3 million in each library. Study-wide findings and caveats: For the naive subsets, surface CD5 was similar, and TCR strength was inferred from TRB CDR3 properties. TRBV-TRBJ usage was alike in naive CXCR3-negative and CXCR3-positive cells but differed in memory cells.

The CDR3 totals 14 residues. CDR1 and CDR2 from the germline V gene are MDHEN and SYDVKM. This clonotype shows up as medium-sized by frequency. Its cognate antigen is unknown. Through 5' RACE with UMI labels, the TRB cDNA libraries were prepared. TCRdb reprocessed the 5' RACE reads; each CDR3 protein has one entry and no DNA is given. The table gives about 40,000 distinct CDR3 sequences; the top ten clones make up 7.7% of it. Material for sequencing was memory CD8+ T cells from blood. The chain carries TRBV28 and TRBJ2-5; absent DNA, TCRdb's TRBD1 call cannot be checked. This clonotype originated in a human donor in good health. Some clones in this sample may be carry-over from other donors' samples. CDR3 region: CASSTSRQGETQYF.